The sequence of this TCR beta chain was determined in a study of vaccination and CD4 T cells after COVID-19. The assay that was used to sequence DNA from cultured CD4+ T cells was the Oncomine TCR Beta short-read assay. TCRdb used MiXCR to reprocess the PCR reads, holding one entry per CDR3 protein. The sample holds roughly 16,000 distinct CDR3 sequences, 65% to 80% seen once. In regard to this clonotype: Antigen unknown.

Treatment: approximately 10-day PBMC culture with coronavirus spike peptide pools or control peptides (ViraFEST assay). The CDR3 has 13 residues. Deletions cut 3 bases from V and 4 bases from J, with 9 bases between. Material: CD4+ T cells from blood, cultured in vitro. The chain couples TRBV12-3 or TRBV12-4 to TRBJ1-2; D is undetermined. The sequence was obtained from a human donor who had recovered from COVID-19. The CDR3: CASSLEGLYGYTF. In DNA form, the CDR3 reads TGTGCCAGCAGTTTGGAGGGCCTCTATGGCTACACCTTC.